This T cell receptor beta chain was documented in a study of T cells expressing NK-cell markers. Study-wide background: Cells sorted as CD3+CD56+NKG2C+, CD3+CD56+NKG2C- and CD3+CD56-NKG2C+ T cells supplied the TCR beta repertoires. Seven sequenced donors out of eight were HCMV-seropositive, one seronegative.

Making the TCR beta cDNA relied on 5'RACE template switching with UMIs. For each CDR3 protein, TCRdb gives one entry from its re-call of the 5' RACE reads, without DNA. The table gives 500,000 to 700,000 distinct CDR3 sequences; the top ten clones make up less than 4.5% of it. In the case of this clonotype: The antigen is unknown.

General study findings and limits: Also leading the CD3+CD56-NKG2C+ fraction in several donors were these clonotypes.

Germline values: CDR1 LGHDT, CDR2 YNNKEL (reference sequence). The CDR3 extends over 16 amino acids. V usage is TRBV3-1 and J usage is TRBJ2-1; TCRdb calls TRBD2, which cannot be checked without DNA. This clonotype was obtained from a man younger than 35 in good health. The sample consisted of blood T cells: a sorted CD56 or NKG2C T cell subset, CD4+ or CD8+ T cells, or bulk PBMC T cells (not recorded which). The CDR3 loop reads CASSRLSGRRDNEQFF.